The clone carrying this T cell receptor beta chain has a count of ten or more. The data were taken from a study of T-cell reconstitution after alpha-beta-depleted transplantation in children. This CDR3 is built from 15 residues. V was pared by 3 bases and J by 0 bases, with 9 bases between. From germline, CDR1 is SGHRS and CDR2 YFSETQ. Preparation of the TCRbeta library used unique molecular identifiers. TCRdb reanalysed the PCR reads using MiXCR and keeps one entry per CDR3 protein. This repertoire shows around 800,000 distinct CDR3 sequences, approximately 15% found once; its top ten account for roughly 4.8%.

This TCR was recovered from a male patient under 18 who had a stem cell transplant for acute lymphoblastic leukemia, so the T cells may come from the graft donor. Sequencing used PBMCs, mostly from graft donor cells, obtained 360 days after TCRalphabeta/CD19-depleted stem cell transplant. This chain links TRBV5-1 with TRBJ2-2; perhaps D is TRBD1 or TRBD2 (5 bases each). The CDR3 DNA reads as TGCGCCAGCAGCTGGGACGGACCGAACACCGGGGAGCTGTTTTTT. It translates to CASSWDGPNTGELFF.